The 25 T cell receptor beta chains below were found in one sample sequenced in a study of blood T cell repertoires in COVID-19. Sequencing used immunoSEQ multiplex PCR; TCRdb keeps in-frame clones, though not all of them. Of over 25,000 clones in the sample, around 90% are singletons; the top ten hold around 8.4%. The material sequenced was peripheral blood. Source of these receptors: a man aged 65-85 years with active or convalescent COVID-19.

The CDR3 loop is CASSSAGGGSYNEQFF. CDR3 sequence (DNA): TGTGCCAGCAGCTCCGCTGGGGGGGGCTCCTACAATGAGCAGTTCTTC. The chain employs TRBV11-3 and TRBJ2-1; TRBD2 aligns across 7 bases. The germline gives CDR1 SGHNT, CDR2 YENEEA. After removal of 4 bases from V and 0 bases from J, the junction contained 6 bases not matched to a gene. CDR3 size: 16 residues.

The rearrangement uses TRBV7-2 and TRBJ2-4; 8 bases map to TRBD1. Germline values: CDR1 SGHTA, CDR2 FQGNSA. J gave up 6 bases and V 5 bases, and 6 bases lay outside the gene matches. The CDR3 consists of 14 residues. CDR3 amino acids: CASSPRQGSNIQYF. For the CDR3, the DNA is TGTGCCAGCAGCCCTCGACAGGGGTCAAACATTCAGTACTTC.

This rearrangement joins TRBV7-8 to TRBJ2-7, with a tentative D call TRBD2 (6 bases). Trimming removed 0 bases from V and 4 bases from J, with 10 bases in between. Germline V gene sequence: CDR1 SGHVS, CDR2 FQNEAQ. The CDR3 runs to 14 residues. The CDR3 DNA reads as TGTGCCAGCAGCTTAGCCTCCGCGGGATACGAGCAGTACGTC. Amino acids: CASSLASAGYEQYV.

The V gene is TRBV18, the J gene TRBJ1-5; no firm D call. This CDR3 comprises 14 residues. Germline CDR1 is KGHSH and CDR2 is LQKENI. V lost 1 base to trimming and J lost 7 bases, with 11 bases between them. The CDR3 bases are TGTGCCAGCTCACCACAAGAGTACCGGCAGCCCCAGCATTTT. It yields the protein CASSPQEYRQPQHF.

The chain couples TRBV28 to TRBJ1-2, with a tentative D call TRBD1 (6 bases). The CDR3 runs to 13 residues. The germline CDR1 and CDR2 sequences are MDHEN and SYDVKM. V was clipped by 2 bases and J by 8 bases, with 12 bases between them. The CDR3 coding sequence is TGTGCCAGCAGTTTACTGGGGGCATGGGGCTACACCTTC. Its translation: CASSLLGAWGYTF.

The chain joins TRBV20-1 to TRBJ1-5; 9 bases are shared with TRBD1. Germline CDR1 and CDR2: DFQATT and SNEGSKA (reference sequence). V was clipped by 3 bases and J by 7 bases; unmatched bases: 7. The CDR3 runs 14 residues. This CDR3 reads CSASPPGQGQPQHF. The CDR3 DNA reads as TGCAGTGCTAGTCCGCCGGGACAGGGACAGCCCCAGCATTTT.

The chain recombines TRBV7-8 with TRBJ2-5; 7 bases are shared with TRBD1. This CDR3 comprises 14 residues. CDR1 is SGHVS, CDR2 FQNEAQ, per germline. Unmatched junction bases numbered 5, after V lost 2 bases and J lost 5 bases. CDR3 nucleotide sequence: TGTGCCAGCAGCTTACAGGGGGTTGGGGAGACCCAGTACTTC. It yields the protein CASSLQGVGETQYF.

The rearrangement joins TRBV5-4 to TRBJ2-5; 8 bases agree with TRBD2. The V and J ends lost 2 bases and 3 bases, in that order; junction bases with no gene match: 3. CDR1 and CDR2 (germline): SGHNT, YYREEE (reference sequence). The CDR3 is 14 amino acids. CDR3 loop: CASSLAGAKETQYF. Written as DNA, the CDR3 is TGTGCCAGCAGCTTAGCGGGAGCGAAAGAGACCCAGTACTTC.

The chain employs TRBV6-4 and TRBJ1-2; the D is unclear. Between the trimmed V and J ends, which lost 0 bases and 7 bases, there was a span of 12 bases. CDR1 is MRHNA and CDR2 is SNTAGT in the germline V gene. The CDR3 is made up of 14 amino acids. The CDR3 loop reads CASSDSFRSSGYTF. The DNA for the CDR3 is TGTGCCAGCAGTGACTCATTTCGGTCATCTGGCTACACCTTC.

The rearrangement links TRBV5-1 to TRBJ2-1; D gene ambiguous. Germline CDR1 SGHRS, CDR2 YFSETQ. This CDR3 contains 12 residues. V gave up 4 bases and J gave up 6 bases, with 8 bases separating them. CDR3 nucleotide sequence: TGCGCCAGCAGCCGCTCTATCAATGAGCAGTTCTTC. This gives the protein CASSRSINEQFF. Drawing the rest from reference TRBV5-1 and TRBJ2-1, the complete variable domain is KAGVTQTPRYLIKTRGQQVTLSCSPISGHRSVSWYQQTPGQGLQFLFEYFSETQRNKGNFPGRFSGRQFSNSRSEMNVSTLELGDSALYLCASSRSINEQFFGPGTRLTVL.

The rearrangement uses TRBV6-5 and TRBJ1-1, with D possibly matching TRBD1 (5 bases). This CDR3 is 13 amino acids long. Germline loops: CDR1 MNHEY, CDR2 SVGAGI. V lost 2 bases to trimming and J lost 8 bases, with 12 bases between them. In DNA form, the CDR3 reads TGTGCCAGCAGTTACGATCAGGGCCGGGAAGCTTTCTTT. Amino acid sequence: CASSYDQGREAFF.

This clone turned up a few times. The DNA of the CDR3 is TGTGCCAGCAGCTTTCAGGATAATATCCTTTACAATGAGCAGTTCTTC. It codes for CASSFQDNILYNEQFF. J is TRBJ2-1 and V is TRBV7-2; D is undetermined. The CDR3 length is 16 residues. V was trimmed by 3 bases and J by 4 bases, leaving 16 bases between them. Germline V CDR1 and CDR2: SGHTA, FQGNSA. Combining the CDR3 with reference TRBV7-2 and TRBJ2-1 gives the whole variable domain GAGVSQSPSNKVTEKGKDVELRCDPISGHTALYWYRQSLGQGLEFLIYFQGNSAPDKSGLPSDRFSAERTGGSVSTLTIQRTQQEDSAVYLCASSFQDNILYNEQFFGPGTRLTVL.

The rearrangement uses TRBV7-6 and TRBJ2-5; 9 bases line up with TRBD1. Germline loops: CDR1 SGHVS, CDR2 FNYEAQ. The CDR3 is 15 residues long. Trimming took 5 bases from V and 4 from J; bases not matched to a gene: 8. The CDR3 DNA sequence: TGTGCCAGCAGCAAGGGACAGGGCGGGGGAGAGACCCAGTACTTC. This sequence encodes CASSKGQGGGETQYF.

This sequence joins TRBV7-9 and TRBJ2-7, with D possibly being TRBD2 (5 bases). From germline, CDR1 is SEHNR and CDR2 FQNEAQ (reference sequence). The V end was cut by 5 bases, the J end by 3 bases, with 11 bases between. CDR3 length: 13 residues. DNA of the CDR3: TGTGCCAGCAGCCGGGGAGACTTCTACGAGCAGTACGTC. It codes for CASSRGDFYEQYV.

J is TRBJ2-3 and V is TRBV5-4; 7 bases line up with TRBD1. Germline trimming cut 4 bases from V and 2 bases from J; bases unmatched to any gene: 4. This CDR3 is built from 14 residues. Germline CDR1 and CDR2: SGHNT and YYREEE (reference sequence). CDR3 DNA: TGTGCCAGCAGCATAGGGGGCTACACAGATACGCAGTATTTT. This codes for CASSIGGYTDTQYF.

V is TRBV28 and J is TRBJ1-2; 8 bases fit TRBD1. Germline CDR1 and CDR2: MDHEN and SYDVKM. J gave up 7 bases and V 8 bases, and 9 bases lay outside the gene matches. There are 13 residues in the CDR3. CDR3: CASGTGGRSGYTF. As DNA, the CDR3 is TGTGCCAGCGGAACAGGGGGGCGGAGTGGCTACACCTTC.

The chain has TRBV6-6 and TRBJ1-4; D remains ambiguous. This CDR3 has 13 residues. With 4 bases removed from V and 7 bases from J, the gap between germline ends came to 10 bases. The germline V gene encodes CDR1 MNHNY and CDR2 SVGAGI (reference sequence). The CDR3 sequence is CASSSSTSEKLFF. Written as DNA, the CDR3 is TGTGCCAGCAGTTCGAGCACGTCTGAAAAACTGTTTTTT.

The chain employs TRBV7-6 and TRBJ2-3; tentative D call: TRBD1 (6 bases). This CDR3 spans 16 amino acids. Looked up from germline, CDR1 is SGHVS and CDR2 is FNYEAQ. V was clipped by 2 bases and J by 0 bases, with 12 bases between them. CDR3 nucleotides: TGTGCCAGCAGCTTACGGACAGCCTCAAGCACAGATACGCAGTATTTT. Translation gives CASSLRTASSTDTQYF.

The J gene is TRBJ2-2, the V gene TRBV15; 10 nucleotides agree with TRBD2. V trimming: 5 bases; J trimming: 5 bases; junction bases outside the gene matches: 20. Germline CDR1 LNHNV, CDR2 YYDKDF (reference sequence). CDR3 length: 20 residues. The CDR3 DNA reads as TGTGCCACCAGCTGGGGCCCAGCCAGGTTAGCGGGAGGAGGAACCGGGGAGCTGTTTTTT. Amino acid sequence: CATSWGPARLAGGGTGELFF.

CDR3 DNA sequence: TGCGCCAGCAGCCTGGGGACAGCTGGAAACACCATATATTTT. Amino acids: CASSLGTAGNTIYF. The gene calls are TRBV4-3 and TRBJ1-3; 7 nucleotides align to TRBD1. The V and J ends lost 4 bases and 2 bases, in that order; junction bases with no gene match: 2. Germline V gene data show CDR1 as LGHNA and CDR2 as YSLEER. CDR3 size: 14 residues.

The rearrangement links TRBV19 to TRBJ1-6; D is possibly TRBD1 (6 bases). Germline values: CDR1 LNHDA, CDR2 SQIVND (reference sequence). V shed 5 bases and J shed 9 bases, with 14 bases lying between them. The CDR3 is 14 amino acids. The CDR3 sequence is CASSQGARGSPLHF. CDR3 coding DNA: TGTGCCAGTAGTCAAGGAGCCAGGGGTTCACCCCTCCACTTT.

V and J are TRBV19 and TRBJ1-1, with D tentatively TRBD1 (5 bases). This CDR3 is 12 amino acids long. Looked up from germline, CDR1 is LNHDA and CDR2 is SQIVND (reference sequence). With 8 bases removed from V and 4 bases from J, the gap between germline ends came to 11 bases. This chain's CDR3 is CASAPGGTEAFF. The CDR3 DNA follows: TGTGCCAGTGCCCCGGGGGGCACTGAAGCTTTCTTT.

This clone was recorded a few times. The chain carries TRBV2 and TRBJ1-2; 7 nucleotides align to TRBD1. The CDR3 sequence is 13 residues long. The ends lost 6 bases at V and 7 bases at J; junction bases unmatched: 8. In germline, CDR1 is SNHLY, CDR2 FYNNEI. CDR3 DNA sequence: TGTGCCAGCAGCCCCGACAGGGACTCTGGCTACACCTTC. Translation gives CASSPDRDSGYTF.

This clone was picked up one time. This chain uses TRBV5-4 with TRBJ1-2; D is unclear. CDR1 is SGHNT and CDR2 is YYREEE in the germline V gene (reference sequence). CDR3 length: 13 amino acids. The V and J ends lost 0 bases and 3 bases respectively, with 6 bases between them. DNA of the CDR3: TGTGCCAGCAGCTTGGTAGCCGACTATGGCTACACCTTC. Residues: CASSLVADYGYTF.

The chain links TRBV27 to TRBJ1-6; D unclear. Germline CDR1 reads MNHEY; CDR2 reads SMNVEV (reference sequence). The CDR3 is 15 amino acids. The germline V and J ends were trimmed by 6 bases and 0 bases, with 9 bases remaining between them. The CDR3 DNA sequence: TGTGCCAGCAGGCTAGGGAGCTCCTATAATTCACCCCTCCACTTT. It codes for CASRLGSSYNSPLHF.